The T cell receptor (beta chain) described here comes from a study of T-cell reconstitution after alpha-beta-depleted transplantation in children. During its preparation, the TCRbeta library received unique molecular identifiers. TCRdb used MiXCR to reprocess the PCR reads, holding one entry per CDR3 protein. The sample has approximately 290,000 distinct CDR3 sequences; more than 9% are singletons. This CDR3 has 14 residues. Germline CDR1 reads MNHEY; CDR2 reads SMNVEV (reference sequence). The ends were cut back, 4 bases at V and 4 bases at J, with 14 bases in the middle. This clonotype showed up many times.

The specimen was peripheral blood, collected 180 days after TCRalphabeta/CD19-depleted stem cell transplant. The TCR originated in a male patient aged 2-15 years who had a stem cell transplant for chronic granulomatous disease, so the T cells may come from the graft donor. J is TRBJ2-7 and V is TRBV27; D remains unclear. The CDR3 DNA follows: TGTGCCAGCAGTTCCCTTAACGACCTGTACGAGCAGTACTTC. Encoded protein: CASSSLNDLYEQYF.